Sequencing of this T cell receptor beta chain was carried out in a study of cytomegalovirus exposure and HLA in healthy donors. Points on this clone: Its antigen is unknown.

Profiled with immunoSEQ multiplex PCR; TCRdb holds only in-frame clones, not every one. The table lists more than 85,000 clones, 88% of them singletons. CDR3 length: 20 amino acids. The J segment lost 7 bases and the V segment lost 4 bases, leaving 22 bases of the junction unmatched. CDR1 and CDR2 (germline): SGHRS, YFSETQ. Points from the study as a whole: Most sequenced TCRs were rare (though some public TCRs occurred in many donors).

The rearrangement links TRBV5-1 to TRBJ2-7; TRBD2 matches at 14 bases. Sequenced material: PBMCs. This TCR was sampled from a woman aged 18-29 years in good health and CMV-seronegative. Written as DNA, the CDR3 is TGCGCCAGCAGCCTACGGGGAGTTCCCGGGACTAGCGGGGGCTTGGGTGAGCAGTACTTC. Amino acid sequence: CASSLRGVPGTSGGLGEQYF. The whole variable domain, remainder taken from reference TRBV5-1 and TRBJ2-7, is KAGVTQTPRYLIKTRGQQVTLSCSPISGHRSVSWYQQTPGQGLQFLFEYFSETQRNKGNFPGRFSGRQFSNSRSEMNVSTLELGDSALYLCASSLRGVPGTSGGLGEQYFGPGTRLTVT.